Below, 15 T cell receptor beta chains from the same sample are listed, as sequenced in a study of blood T cell repertoires in COVID-19. Assay used: immunoSEQ multiplex PCR; TCRdb lists only in-frame clones, some missing. Among roughly 200,000 clones listed, around nine tenths were seen once. The sample comprised peripheral blood. These receptors originate from a man in his fifties or sixties with acute or convalescent COVID-19.

This clone was found once. V gene TRBV19 combines with J gene TRBJ2-6; no clear D gene. The V and J ends lost 7 bases and 1 base respectively, with 11 bases between them. This CDR3 has 15 amino acids. The germline gives CDR1 LNHDA, CDR2 SQIVND (reference sequence). The chain's CDR3 is CASTAGSSGANVLTF. The CDR3 DNA reads as TGTGCCAGTACCGCAGGAAGTTCTGGGGCCAACGTCCTGACTTTC.

The chain has TRBV7-6 and TRBJ2-7, with D possibly matching TRBD2 (7 bases). The CDR3 contains 15 residues. Germline values: CDR1 SGHVS, CDR2 FNYEAQ. The ends were cut back, 5 bases at V and 2 bases at J, with 16 bases in the middle. The CDR3 loop is CASSPRGRNAYEQYF. The CDR3 region has the DNA TGTGCCAGCAGCCCGCGGGGGCGGAACGCCTACGAGCAGTACTTC. Full variable domain (missing parts from reference TRBV7-6 and TRBJ2-7): GAGVSQSPRYKVTKRGQDVALRCDPISGHVSLYWYRQALGQGPEFLTYFNYEAQQDKSGLPNDRFSAERPEGSISTLTIQRTEQRDSAMYRCASSPRGRNAYEQYFGPGTRLTVT.

The chain has TRBV11-2 and TRBJ1-2; tentative D call: TRBD1 (6 bases). The CDR3 extends over 16 amino acids. Germline V CDR1 and CDR2: SGHAT, FQNNGV. Trimming removed 1 base at V and 4 bases at J, with 16 bases between. This CDR3 reads CASSLVGQGNIYGYTF. Written as DNA, the CDR3 is TGTGCCAGCAGCTTAGTGGGTCAGGGGAACATCTATGGCTACACCTTC.

The chain couples TRBV28 to TRBJ1-1; D remains ambiguous. The germline gives CDR1 MDHEN, CDR2 SYDVKM. This CDR3 is built from 14 residues. Trimming took 8 bases from V and 3 from J, leaving 16 bases between them. This CDR3 reads CASEASPMYTEAFF. The CDR3 nucleotides are TGTGCCAGCGAGGCGAGTCCAATGTACACTGAAGCTTTCTTT.

The chain couples TRBV7-6 to TRBJ1-1; TRBD1 matches 7 bases. Looked up from germline, CDR1 is SGHVS and CDR2 is FNYEAQ. With 10 bases clipped from V and 1 base from J, the junction kept 12 bases outside the gene matches. The CDR3 contains 15 residues. This CDR3 is CATIKFGTANTEAFF. For the CDR3, the DNA is TGTGCCACCATCAAGTTTGGGACAGCGAACACTGAAGCTTTCTTT.

This clone was seen just once. V is TRBV5-1 and J is TRBJ1-6; no clear D. Germline assignment: CDR1 SGHRS and CDR2 YFSETQ. Between the trimmed V and J ends, which lost 2 bases and 5 bases, there was a span of 11 bases. This CDR3 comprises 15 residues. The CDR3 DNA follows: TGCGCCAGCAGCTTTGAGAGGGCACATAATTCACCCCTCCACTTT. It encodes CASSFERAHNSPLHF.

The chain combines TRBV29-1 with TRBJ1-2; weak D call: TRBD1 (6 bases). The germline gives CDR1 SQVTM, CDR2 ANQGSEA. CDR3 length: 14 residues. V lost 4 bases to trimming and J lost 2 bases, with 14 bases between them. This chain's CDR3 is CSVVSGDRNYGYTF. The CDR3 nucleotides read TGCAGCGTTGTCTCAGGGGACCGCAACTATGGCTACACCTTC.

The chain uses TRBV3-1 (or the pseudogene TRBV3-2) and TRBJ2-1; 9 nucleotides line up with TRBD1. J was trimmed by 2 bases and V by 0 bases; bases with no gene match: 5. Looked up from germline, CDR1 is LGHDT and CDR2 is YNNKEL (reference sequence). The CDR3 extends over 17 amino acids. CDR3 in amino acids: CASSQEPGTGPYNEQFF. The CDR3 coding sequence is TGTGCCAGCAGCCAAGAACCCGGGACAGGGCCCTACAATGAGCAGTTCTTC.

The chain uses TRBV5-1 and TRBJ1-2; 7 nucleotides align to TRBD1. CDR3 length: 15 amino acids. CDR1 SGHRS and CDR2 YFSETQ come from the germline V gene. The V gene end was trimmed by 4 bases and the J gene end by 4 bases; junction bases not matched to a gene: 10. The DNA of the CDR3 is TGCGCCAGCAGCCTTGACAGGGAGACTCGCTATGGCTACACCTTC. Protein: CASSLDRETRYGYTF.

The chain employs TRBV4-2 and TRBJ1-3; D gene unclear. Germline V lookup: CDR1 LGHNA, CDR2 YNFKEQ. This CDR3 comprises 17 residues. Trimming took 4 bases from V and 3 from J, leaving 19 bases between them. For the CDR3, the DNA is TGTGCCAGCAGCCCGGAGGGCTCGGGGAGTAGTGGAAACACCATATATTTT. Protein product: CASSPEGSGSSGNTIYF.

The chain links TRBV6-5 to TRBJ1-1; D unresolved. Trimming cost V 5 bases and J 1 base, with 11 bases left between them. This CDR3 region has 14 residues. The germline V gene has CDR1 MNHEY and CDR2 SVGAGI. The CDR3 spells CASSPSTPNTEAFF. CDR3 in DNA: TGTGCCAGCAGTCCCTCGACACCGAACACTGAAGCTTTCTTT.

The chain carries TRBV3-1 (or the pseudogene TRBV3-2) and TRBJ2-5; 9 bases are shared with TRBD2. Trimming cost V 7 bases and J 7 bases; bases outside gene matches: 7. This CDR3 comprises 13 residues. Germline-derived CDR1 and CDR2 are LGHDT and YNNKEL (reference sequence). CDR3 region: CASIGAGGWTQYF. The CDR3 DNA is TGTGCCAGCATAGGAGCGGGGGGATGGACCCAGTACTTC.

The chain is built from TRBV19 and TRBJ2-2; D is possibly TRBD1 (6 bases). V was shortened by 3 bases and J by 0 bases, with 8 bases between the two germline ends. The CDR3 runs to 15 residues. Germline CDR1 and CDR2: LNHDA and SQIVND (reference sequence). The CDR3, as DNA: TGTGCCAGTAGTATGGGACAAACGAACACCGGGGAGCTGTTTTTT. It translates to CASSMGQTNTGELFF.

The chain employs TRBV12-1 and TRBJ1-5; the D call in the table, TRBD1, was not verified against the DNA. TRBV12-1 is a listed pseudogene. The CDR3 length is 17 residues. The CDR3 reads CASSYRRDRGRNQPQHF. The CDR3, as DNA: TGTGCCAGCAGCTACCGCCGGGACAGGGGAAGGAATCAGCCCCAGCATTTT.

The chain uses TRBV28 and TRBJ1-2, with a possible D match to TRBD1 (5 bases). Trimming took off 4 bases at V and 4 bases at J, with 13 bases between the two ends. Germline V gives CDR1 MDHEN, CDR2 SYDVKM. There are 14 residues in the CDR3. As DNA, the CDR3 is TGTGCCAGCAGTTGGACTAGGGGAAGCTATGGCTACACCTTC. This gives the protein CASSWTRGSYGYTF.